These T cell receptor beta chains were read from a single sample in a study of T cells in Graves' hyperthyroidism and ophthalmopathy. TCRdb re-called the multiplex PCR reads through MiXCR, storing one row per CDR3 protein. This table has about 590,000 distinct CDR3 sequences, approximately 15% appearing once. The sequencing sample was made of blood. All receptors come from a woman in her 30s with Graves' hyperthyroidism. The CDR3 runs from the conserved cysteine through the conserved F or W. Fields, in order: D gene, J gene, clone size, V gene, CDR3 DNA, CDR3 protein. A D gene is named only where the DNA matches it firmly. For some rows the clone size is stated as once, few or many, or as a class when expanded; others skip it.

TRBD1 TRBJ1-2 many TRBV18 TGTGCCAGCTCACCCGGGACAGGGGGTGGCTACACCTTC CASSPGTGGGYTF
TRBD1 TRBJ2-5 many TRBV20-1 TGCAGTGCTAGTTTTCCGGGACAGAGAGAAGAGACCCAGTACTTC CSASFPGQREETQYF
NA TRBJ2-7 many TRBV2 TGTGCCAGCAGCGCAATCTCCTACGAGCAGTACTTC CASSAISYEQYF
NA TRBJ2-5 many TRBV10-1 TGCGCCAGCAGTGAGTCAGGGGCCCCAGAGACCCAGTACTTC CASSESGAPETQYF
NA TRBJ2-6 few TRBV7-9 TGTGCCAGCAGCTACCACAGGGTTGGGGCCAACGTCCTGACTTTC CASSYHRVGANVLTF
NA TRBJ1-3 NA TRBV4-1 TGCGCCAGCAGCCGCAGGGGCGACACCATATATTTT CASSRRGDTIYF
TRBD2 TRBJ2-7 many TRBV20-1 TGCAGTGCTAGTTGGACTAGCGGGCGGGGCGAGCAGTACTTC CSASWTSGRGEQYF
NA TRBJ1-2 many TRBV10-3 TGTGCCATCAGTGAGCGGACGACCAACTATGGCTACACCTTC CAISERTTNYGYTF
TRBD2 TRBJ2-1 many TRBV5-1 TGCGCCAGCAGCTTGCCCCTAGCGGGAGGATATGAGCAGTTCTTC CASSLPLAGGYEQFF
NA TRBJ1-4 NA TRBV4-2 TGTGCCAGCAGCCAAGTCACACCGGCTCAGGGGAAGAGAAAACTGTTTTTT CASSQVTPAQGKRKLFF
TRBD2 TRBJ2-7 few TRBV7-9 TGTGCCAGTTCTTATAGCGGGCCAACCTACGAGCAGTACTTC CASSYSGPTYEQYF
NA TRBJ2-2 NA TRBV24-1 TGTGCCACCAGTGGGACTTCCACCGGGGAGCTGTTTTTT CATSGTSTGELFF
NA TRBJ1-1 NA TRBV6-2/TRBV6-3 TGTGCCAGCAGTTACTCGACCTTCTTTAATACCCGCCCTGAAGCTTTCTTT CASSYSTFFNTRPEAFF
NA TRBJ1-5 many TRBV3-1 TGTGCCAGCAGCCAAGAGTCCGGGCTGCCCCAGCATTTT CASSQESGLPQHF
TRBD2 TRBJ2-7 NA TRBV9 TGTGCCAGCAGCGTTAGCGGGAGTTTCCACAACGAGCAGTACTTC CASSVSGSFHNEQYF
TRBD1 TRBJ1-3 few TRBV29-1 TGCAGCGTTGTTTGGGACAGTGGAAACACCATATATTTT CSVVWDSGNTIYF
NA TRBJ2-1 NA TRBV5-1 TGCGCCAGCAGCTCCCGGGACCCCCGCTACAATGAGCAGTTCTTC CASSSRDPRYNEQFF
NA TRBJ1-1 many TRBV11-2 TGTGCCAGCAGCTTAGAAGGGCTTACGAACACTGAAGCTTTCTTT CASSLEGLTNTEAFF
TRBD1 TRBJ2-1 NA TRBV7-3 TGTGCCAGCAGCGACCGGGACAGGTCAGCATACAATGAGCAGTTCTTC CASSDRDRSAYNEQFF
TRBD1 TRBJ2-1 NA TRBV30 TGTGCCTGGAGCACCCCAGGGACAGGGGGTTCCTACAATGAGCAGTTCTTC CAWSTPGTGGSYNEQFF
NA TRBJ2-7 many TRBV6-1 TGTGCCAGCAGTGAACGGGACTCCAGCAAGGTGCAGTACTTC CASSERDSSKVQYF
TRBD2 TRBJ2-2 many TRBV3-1 TGTGCCAGCAGCATCGGGACTAGCGGGAGCGTCGGGGAGCTGTTTTTT CASSIGTSGSVGELFF
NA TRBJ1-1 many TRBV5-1 TGCGCCAGCAGCTTGGAAACAGCGGGGAGCACTGAAGCTTTCTTT CASSLETAGSTEAFF
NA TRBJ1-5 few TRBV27 TGTGCCAGCAGTACACGGGGGGATCGGCCCCAGCATTTT CASSTRGDRPQHF
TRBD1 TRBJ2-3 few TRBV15 TGTGCCACCAGCAGTCCTCGGACAGGGCAAGATACGCAGTATTTT CATSSPRTGQDTQYF
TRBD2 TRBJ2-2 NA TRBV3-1 TGTGCCAGCAGCCAAGGGACTAGCGGGAACGGCGGGGAGCTGTTTTTT CASSQGTSGNGGELFF
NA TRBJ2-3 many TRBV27 TGTGCCAGCAGTTTCTATCCTAGATTGGGAGATACGCAGTATTTT CASSFYPRLGDTQYF
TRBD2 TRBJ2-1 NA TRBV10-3 TGTGCCACGGGACTAGCGGGGACGTACAATGAGCAGTTCTTC CATGLAGTYNEQFF
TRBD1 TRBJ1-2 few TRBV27 TGTGCCAGCAGTCCCATGACAGGGGGGGGCTACACCTTC CASSPMTGGGYTF
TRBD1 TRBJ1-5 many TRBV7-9 TGTGCCAGCAGCTTAATGTCCGGGACAGCAAATCAGCCCCAGCATTTT CASSLMSGTANQPQHF
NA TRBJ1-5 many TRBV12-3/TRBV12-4 TGTGCCAGCAGTTTAGCGCTCACAGGGCGCAACAATCAGCCCCAGCATTTT CASSLALTGRNNQPQHF
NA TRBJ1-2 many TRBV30 TGTGCCTGGAGTGTGACCGGACCTAACTATGGCTACACCTTC CAWSVTGPNYGYTF
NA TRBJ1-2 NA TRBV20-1 TGCAGTGCCGATCTAGGACAGTCTAACTATGGCTACACCTTC CSADLGQSNYGYTF
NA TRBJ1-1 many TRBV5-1 TGCGCCAGCAGCACAAGCCGGGCCTACACTGAAGCTTTCTTT CASSTSRAYTEAFF
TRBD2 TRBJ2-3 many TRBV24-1 TGTGCCACCAGTGACCCATCCGGGGGGGGGACAGATACGCAGTATTTT CATSDPSGGGTDTQYF
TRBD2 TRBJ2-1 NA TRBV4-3 TGCGCCAGCAGCCAAGCGTTAGCGGGAGACCTCTACAATGAGCAGTTCTTC CASSQALAGDLYNEQFF
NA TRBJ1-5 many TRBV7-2 TGTGCCAGCAGCTTATTCGGGGCGAATTCGCATCAGCCCCAGCATTTT CASSLFGANSHQPQHF
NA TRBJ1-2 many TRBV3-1 TGTGCCAGCAGCCAAGAGAGGACAGCTAACTATGGCTACACCTTC CASSQERTANYGYTF
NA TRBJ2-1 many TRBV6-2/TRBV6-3 TGTGCCAGCAGTCCCCGACGAGGGGCCTACAATGAGCAGTTCTTC CASSPRRGAYNEQFF
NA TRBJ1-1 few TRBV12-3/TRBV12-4 TGTGCCAGCAGTTTGAGGGAAATGAACACTGAAGCTTTCTTT CASSLREMNTEAFF
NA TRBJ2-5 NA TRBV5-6 TGTGCCAGCAGCTTGGTCTCAGGGAACCAAGAGACCCAGTACTTC CASSLVSGNQETQYF
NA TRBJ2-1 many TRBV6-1 TGTGCCAGCAGTGAATTTGAGGATGAGCAGTTCTTC CASSEFEDEQFF
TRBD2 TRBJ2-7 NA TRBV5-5 TGTGCCAGCAGCTTGGTCGGCGGGAGTAACCACGAGCAGTACTTC CASSLVGGSNHEQYF
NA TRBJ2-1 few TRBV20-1 TGCAGTGCTAGTTGGTCCGGTCTCTACAATGAGCAGTTCTTC CSASWSGLYNEQFF
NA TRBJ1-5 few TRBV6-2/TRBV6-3 TGTGCCAGCAGTTACCTCGGGGTGGGCGGCAATCAGCCCCAGCATTTT CASSYLGVGGNQPQHF
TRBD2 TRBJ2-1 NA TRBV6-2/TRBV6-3 TGTGCCAGCAGTACCCCCGGGACTAGCGTCGAGCAGTTCTTC CASSTPGTSVEQFF
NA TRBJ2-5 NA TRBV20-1 TGCAGTGCTAGCTATGGGGCCCAGCGGGTGTCAGAGACCCAGTACTTC CSASYGAQRVSETQYF
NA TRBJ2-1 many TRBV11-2 TGTGCCAGCAGCTCGGACCCGAGCTCCTACAATGAGCAGTTCTTC CASSSDPSSYNEQFF
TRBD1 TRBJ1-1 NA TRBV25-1 TGTGCCAGCAGTGTCTACGGGACAGCTGAAGCTTTCTTT CASSVYGTAEAFF
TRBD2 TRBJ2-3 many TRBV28 TGTGCCAGCAGTGCCCGCCCTAGCGGGAGGGCAGATACGCAGTATTTT CASSARPSGRADTQYF
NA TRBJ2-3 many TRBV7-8 TGTGCCAGCAGCCGAGGGTGGGGGGGCACAGATACGCAGTATTTT CASSRGWGGTDTQYF
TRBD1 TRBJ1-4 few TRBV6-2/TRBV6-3 TGTGCCAGCAGTTACCAGGGGGCTCTCGATGAAAAACTGTTTTTT CASSYQGALDEKLFF